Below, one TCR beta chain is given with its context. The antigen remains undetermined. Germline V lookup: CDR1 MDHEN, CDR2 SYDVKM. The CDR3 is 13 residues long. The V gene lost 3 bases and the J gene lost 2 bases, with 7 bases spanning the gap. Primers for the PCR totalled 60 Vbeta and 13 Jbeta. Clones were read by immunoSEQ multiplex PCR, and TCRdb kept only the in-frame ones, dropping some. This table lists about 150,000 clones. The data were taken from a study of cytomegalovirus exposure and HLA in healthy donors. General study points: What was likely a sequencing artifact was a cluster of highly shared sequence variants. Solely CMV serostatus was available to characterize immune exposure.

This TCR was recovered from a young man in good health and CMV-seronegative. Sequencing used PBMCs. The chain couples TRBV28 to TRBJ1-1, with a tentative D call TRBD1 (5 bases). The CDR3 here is CASSLDTNTEAFF. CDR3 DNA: TGTGCCAGCAGTTTGGACACCAACACTGAAGCTTTCTTT.